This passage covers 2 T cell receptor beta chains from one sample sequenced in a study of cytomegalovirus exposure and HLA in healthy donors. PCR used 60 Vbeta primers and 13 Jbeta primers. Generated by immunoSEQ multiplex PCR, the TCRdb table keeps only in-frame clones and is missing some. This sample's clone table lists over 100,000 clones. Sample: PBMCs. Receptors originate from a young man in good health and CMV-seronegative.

The CDR3 sequence: CASSSGLSGAYEQYF. CDR3 in DNA: TGTGCCAGCAGCTCCGGACTAAGTGGGGCCTACGAGCAGTACTTC. The chain couples TRBV7-9 to TRBJ2-7; maybe TRBD2 (6 bases). The CDR3 extends over 15 amino acids. Germline V gene sequence: CDR1 SEHNR, CDR2 FQNEAQ (reference sequence). V was pared by 4 bases and J by 2 bases, with 15 bases between.

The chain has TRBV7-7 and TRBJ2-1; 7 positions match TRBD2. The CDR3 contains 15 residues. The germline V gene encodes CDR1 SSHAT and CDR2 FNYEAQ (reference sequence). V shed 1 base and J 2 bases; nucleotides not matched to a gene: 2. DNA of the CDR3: TGTGCCAGCAGCTTAGGCCTAGCGGCCTACAATGAGCAGTTCTTC. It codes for CASSLGLAAYNEQFF.